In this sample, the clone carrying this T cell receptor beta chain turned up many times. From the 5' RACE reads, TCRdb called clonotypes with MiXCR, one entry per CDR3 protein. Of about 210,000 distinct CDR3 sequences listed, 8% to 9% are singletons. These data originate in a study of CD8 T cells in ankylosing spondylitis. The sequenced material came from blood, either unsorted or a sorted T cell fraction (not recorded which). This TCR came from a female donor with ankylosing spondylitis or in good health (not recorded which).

CDR3 sequence reads: CSGGTPSNEQFF. DNA for the CDR3: TGCAGTGGGGGGACCCCCTCGAATGAGCAGTTCTTC. V usage is TRBV20-1 and J usage is TRBJ2-1, with D tentatively TRBD1 or TRBD2 (5 bases each). The V gene lost 7 bases and the J gene lost 7 bases, with 14 bases spanning the gap. Germline V lookup: CDR1 DFQATT, CDR2 SNEGSKA (reference sequence). The CDR3 runs to 12 residues.